One sample yielded the 28 T cell receptor beta chains listed below, sequenced in a study of Ad26.COV2.S vaccination and SARS-CoV-2 variants. Using immunoSEQ multiplex PCR, the repertoire was profiled, and TCRdb retains in-frame clones only, with some absent. The sample lists more than 350,000 clones, about nine tenths occurring once. Indicated treatment: roughly 20 received Ad26.COV2.S at low or high dose, single or two shots; several received placebo; per-sample allocation not given. Specimen acquisition occurred on day 63 following the initial vaccine or placebo injection. The source material was peripheral blood, sampled in a trial of Ad26.COV2.S vaccine versus placebo. The source of these receptors is a person aged 18 to 65 who received the Ad26.COV2.S COVID-19 vaccine or a placebo.

As to this clone: The sample holds other DNA sequences that translate to the same CDR3. The CDR3 DNA follows: TGTGCCAGCAGCCCCCGGGACAGGTCCTACGAGCAGTACTTC. This translates into CASSPRDRSYEQYF. The chain uses TRBV11-2 and TRBJ2-7; 8 positions agree with TRBD1. V lost 5 bases and J lost 1; bases outside the gene matches: 4. Germline V CDR1 and CDR2: SGHAT, FQNNGV. The CDR3 has 14 amino acids.

The gene calls are TRBV24-1 and TRBJ2-1, with 9 bases aligning to TRBD2. Losses at the gene ends were 5 bases for V and 8 bases for J; bases not matched to a gene: 12. The germline CDR1 and CDR2 sequences are KGHDR and SFDVKD. This CDR3 has 16 amino acids. This CDR3 is CATSGPAGGFTDEQFF. The CDR3 region has the DNA TGTGCCACCAGTGGTCCAGCGGGAGGCTTCACCGATGAGCAGTTCTTC.

This chain joins TRBV3-1 (or the pseudogene TRBV3-2) and TRBJ1-2; D is perhaps TRBD1 (5 bases). This CDR3 has 16 residues. The germline gives CDR1 LGHDT, CDR2 YNNKEL (reference sequence). V shed 1 base and J shed 0 bases, with 12 bases lying between them. This chain's CDR3 is CASSQGFGTANYGYTF. The CDR3 nucleotides read TGTGCCAGCAGCCAAGGGTTCGGGACCGCTAACTATGGCTACACCTTC.

The rearrangement joins TRBV6-2 or TRBV6-3 to TRBJ2-1; maybe TRBD1 (7 bases). Per germline, CDR1 MNHEY and CDR2 SVGEGT. The CDR3 extends over 15 amino acids. V was pared by 6 bases and J by 3 bases, with 15 bases between. CDR3 in amino acids: CASSAGQTNYNEQFF. Here the CDR3 DNA reads TGTGCCAGCAGCGCGGGACAGACGAACTACAATGAGCAGTTCTTC.

The CDR3 here is CASSQGDSSYNEQFF. For the CDR3, the DNA is TGCGCCAGCAGCCAGGGGGACAGCTCCTACAATGAGCAGTTCTTC. The rearrangement joins TRBV4-3 to TRBJ2-1, with 7 bases aligning to TRBD1. The germline V gene has CDR1 LGHNA and CDR2 YSLEER. The trim removed 3 bases at V and 0 bases at J, leaving 2 bases unmatched. CDR3 length equals 15 residues.

The V and J genes are TRBV27 and TRBJ1-3; D might be TRBD1 (5 bases). CDR3 length: 15 residues. The V end was cut by 2 bases, the J end by 0 bases, with 8 bases between. Germline-derived CDR1 and CDR2 are MNHEY and SMNVEV (reference sequence). CDR3 protein: CASSLQGYSGNTIYF. CDR3 coding DNA: TGTGCCAGCAGTTTACAGGGTTACTCTGGAAACACCATATATTTT.

The V call is TRBV2, the J call TRBJ1-5, with 7 bases identical to TRBD1. CDR1 and CDR2 from the germline V gene are SNHLY and FYNNEI. This CDR3 comprises 14 residues. V lost 10 bases, J lost 2 bases, and 8 bases stayed unmatched. The CDR3 protein is CATQQGTGNQPQHF. For the CDR3, the DNA is TGTGCCACCCAACAGGGGACTGGCAATCAGCCCCAGCATTTT.

The chain couples TRBV18 to TRBJ1-2; TRBD1 is a possible D gene (5 bases). V lost 3 bases to trimming and J lost 3 bases, with 11 bases between them. The germline V gene encodes CDR1 KGHSH and CDR2 LQKENI. The CDR3 has 14 residues. CDR3 residues: CASSPQDSDYGYTF. CDR3 DNA: TGTGCCAGCTCACCGCAAGACAGCGACTATGGCTACACCTTC.

V is TRBV5-1 and J is TRBJ2-1; D unresolved. The germline CDR1 and CDR2 sequences are SGHRS and YFSETQ. The CDR3 totals 14 residues. V lost 0 bases to trimming and J lost 6 bases, with 10 bases between them. The CDR3 protein is CASSLVENPNEQFF. The DNA for the CDR3 is TGCGCCAGCAGCTTGGTTGAGAACCCCAATGAGCAGTTCTTC. Using reference TRBV5-1 and TRBJ2-1 for the parts outside the CDR3, the full variable domain is KAGVTQTPRYLIKTRGQQVTLSCSPISGHRSVSWYQQTPGQGLQFLFEYFSETQRNKGNFPGRFSGRQFSNSRSEMNVSTLELGDSALYLCASSLVENPNEQFFGPGTRLTVL.

This chain connects TRBV18 to TRBJ2-3, with TRBD2 identical over 14 bases. The length of the CDR3 is 16 residues. Germline CDR1 reads KGHSH; CDR2 reads LQKENI. V shed 2 bases, J shed 5 bases, and the junction held 3 bases outside the gene matches. In DNA form, the CDR3 reads TGTGCCAGCTCACCAGTGGGACTAGCGGGAGAAGATACGCAGTATTTT. Translating gives CASSPVGLAGEDTQYF.

In DNA form, the CDR3 reads TGTGCCAGTAGTATACGGACAGGGACTAACAATCAGCCCCAGCATTTT. Amino acid sequence: CASSIRTGTNNQPQHF. The chain has TRBV19 and TRBJ1-5; 8 nucleotides match TRBD1. The junction had 6 bases not matched to a gene; V was cut back by 2 bases and J by 3 bases. This CDR3 spans 16 amino acids. Germline CDR1 and CDR2: LNHDA and SQIVND (reference sequence).

This chain connects TRBV5-4 to TRBJ2-1, with 11 bases lining up with TRBD2. V was clipped by 4 bases and J by 3 bases; unmatched bases: 3. CDR3 size: 15 residues. Germline-derived CDR1 and CDR2 are SGHNT and YYREEE (reference sequence). The CDR3 loop reads CASSVTSGSYNEQFF. In nucleotides, the CDR3 is TGTGCCAGCAGCGTCACTAGCGGGAGCTACAATGAGCAGTTCTTC.

This chain joins TRBV28 and TRBJ1-5; D is unclear. Per germline, CDR1 MDHEN and CDR2 SYDVKM. This CDR3 spans 13 amino acids. V lost 8 bases and J lost 0, with 8 bases in between. The DNA for the CDR3 is TGTGCCAGCTACAGTTCTAGCAATCAGCCCCAGCATTTT. Translation gives CASYSSSNQPQHF.

The genes are TRBV20-1 and TRBJ2-7; weak D call: TRBD1 (6 bases). V was clipped by 6 bases and J by 1 base, with 22 bases between them. The CDR3 totals 16 residues. From germline, CDR1 is DFQATT and CDR2 SNEGSKA (reference sequence). CDR3 sequence (DNA): TGCAGTGCGAGTGGGTCAGGGGCGAATTGGTCCTACGAGCAGTACTTC. Encoded protein: CSASGSGANWSYEQYF.

This clone was found a few times. The chain recombines TRBV6-4 with TRBJ2-2; TRBD1 matches 8 bases. The CDR3 totals 14 residues. CDR1 and CDR2 from the germline V gene are MRHNA and SNTAGT. J gave up 4 bases and V 4 bases, and 2 bases lay outside the gene matches. Here the CDR3 reads CASSVDRATGELFF. CDR3 in DNA: TGTGCCAGCAGTGTGGACAGGGCCACCGGGGAGCTGTTTTTT.

This chain links TRBV7-9 with TRBJ2-7; D perhaps matches TRBD2 (5 bases). Germline V gene sequence: CDR1 SEHNR, CDR2 FQNEAQ (reference sequence). Between the trimmed V and J ends, which lost 3 bases and 7 bases, there was a span of 10 bases. This CDR3 has 12 amino acids. CDR3 protein: CASSFYRGEQYF. CDR3 nucleotide sequence: TGTGCCAGCAGCTTCTACCGAGGGGAGCAGTACTTC. Full variable domain (missing parts from reference TRBV7-9 and TRBJ2-7): DTGVSQNPRHKITKRGQNVTFRCDPISEHNRLYWYRQTLGQGPEFLTYFQNEAQLEKSRLLSDRFSAERPKGSFSTLEIQRTEQGDSAMYLCASSFYRGEQYFGPGTRLTVT.

The genes are TRBV11-2 and TRBJ2-2; D possibly corresponds to TRBD1 (6 bases). This CDR3 spans 17 amino acids. Germline CDR1 is SGHAT and CDR2 is FQNNGV. The germline V and J ends were trimmed by 1 base and 7 bases, with 19 bases remaining between them. The CDR3 loop reads CASSLVWGRRKIGELFF. The CDR3 DNA reads as TGTGCCAGCAGCTTAGTATGGGGGCGGAGGAAAATCGGGGAGCTGTTTTTT.

The chain uses TRBV5-8 and TRBJ2-5, with TRBD2 matching 13 bases. This CDR3 has 16 residues. The V gene end was trimmed by 4 bases and the J gene end by 4 bases; junction bases not matched to a gene: 7. The V gene's germline CDR1 is SGHTS and CDR2 YDEGEE. Here the CDR3 DNA reads TGTGCCAGCAGCCAATGGACTAGCGGGAGTAGAGAGACCCAGTACTTC. This sequence encodes CASSQWTSGSRETQYF.

V usage is TRBV6-5 and J usage is TRBJ2-5; D gene unclear. CDR1 and CDR2 from the germline V gene are MNHEY and SVGAGI. The CDR3 has 15 amino acids. Deletions cut 6 bases from V and 0 bases from J, with 14 bases between. Here the CDR3 reads CASRDLHGYQETQYF. As DNA, the CDR3 is TGTGCCAGCAGAGATCTACATGGGTACCAAGAGACCCAGTACTTC.

This sequence joins TRBV27 and TRBJ1-2, with D possibly TRBD1 on 6 matching bases. This CDR3 comprises 14 residues. In germline, CDR1 is MNHEY, CDR2 SMNVEV (reference sequence). Trimming cost V 5 bases and J 3 bases, with 13 bases left between them. The CDR3 bases are TGTGCCAGCAGTCGAACAGGGTGGGACTATGGCTACACCTTC. It specifies CASSRTGWDYGYTF.

V is TRBV6-5 and J is TRBJ2-2; the match to TRBD1 covers 10 bases. The CDR3 covers 15 residues. After removal of 6 bases from V and 8 bases from J, the junction contained 9 bases not matched to a gene. Germline V gives CDR1 MNHEY, CDR2 SVGAGI. CDR3 nucleotide sequence: TGTGCCAGCAGCCCGGGACAGGGGATCAGGGGGGAGCTGTTTTTT. Translated: CASSPGQGIRGELFF.

The chain is built from TRBV7-6 and TRBJ2-2; 13 positions match TRBD2. From germline, CDR1 is SGHVS and CDR2 FNYEAQ. The CDR3 is 18 residues long. V was clipped by 2 bases and J by 4 bases; unmatched bases: 7. The CDR3 loop reads CASSLPLAGGHGTGELFF. CDR3 nucleotide sequence: TGTGCCAGCAGCTTACCACTAGCGGGAGGGCACGGCACCGGGGAGCTGTTTTTT.

This clone appeared a few times. This sequence joins TRBV5-5 and TRBJ1-1; no reliable D call. The V end was cut by 0 bases, the J end by 2 bases, with 14 bases between. There are 16 residues in the CDR3. The V gene's germline CDR1 is SGHKS and CDR2 YYEKEE (reference sequence). Written as DNA, the CDR3 is TGTGCCAGCAGCTTGGAGGGCGGGGAGGGAAACACTGAAGCTTTCTTT. Translated, it gives CASSLEGGEGNTEAFF.

CDR3: CASSPGPNSGNTIYF. The CDR3 nucleotides are TGTGCCAGCAGCCCGGGACCGAACTCTGGAAACACCATATATTTT. The rearrangement links TRBV7-8 to TRBJ1-3; perhaps TRBD1 as D (5 bases). Germline CDR1 is SGHVS and CDR2 is FQNEAQ. Trimming stripped 5 bases from V and 0 bases from J, with 11 bases between. The length of the CDR3 is 15 residues.

This chain joins TRBV18 and TRBJ1-2; D ambiguous. CDR1 is KGHSH, CDR2 LQKENI, per germline. The CDR3 runs 16 residues. V was pared by 2 bases and J by 2 bases, with 15 bases between. In DNA form, the CDR3 reads TGTGCCAGCTCACCATTTACATCAACTGGGAACTATGGCTACACCTTC. This gives the protein CASSPFTSTGNYGYTF.

Only a few counts were recorded for this clone. The chain carries TRBV11-2 and TRBJ1-1; D remains unclear. The CDR3 contains 13 residues. Deletions cut 0 bases from V and 3 bases from J, with 5 bases between. Germline-derived CDR1 and CDR2 are SGHAT and FQNNGV. In DNA form, the CDR3 reads TGTGCCAGCAGCTTAGAGGCCCACACTGAAGCTTTCTTT. This gives the protein CASSLEAHTEAFF.

The CDR3 loop is CASSPRRDRSYEQYF. The CDR3 DNA sequence: TGTGCCAGCAGCCCGCGGCGAGACAGGTCCTACGAGCAGTACTTC. V is TRBV4-2 and J is TRBJ2-7; a possible D gene is TRBD1 (6 bases). The germline V gene encodes CDR1 LGHNA and CDR2 YNFKEQ. Trimming stripped 4 bases from V and 1 base from J, with 14 bases between. The CDR3 runs to 15 residues.

The J gene is TRBJ2-7, the V gene TRBV5-6; TRBD1 agrees at 7 bases. Unmatched junction bases numbered 3, after V lost 0 bases and J lost 3 bases. Germline V CDR1 and CDR2: SGHDT, YYEEEE. The CDR3 totals 14 residues. Here the CDR3 reads CASSLVGTVYEQYF. CDR3 coding DNA: TGTGCCAGCAGCTTGGTAGGGACAGTCTACGAGCAGTACTTC.